The 7 T cell receptor beta chains reported below all come from one sample, sequenced in a study of shared clonotypes between healthy human individuals. Terminally differentiated effector memory CD45RA+ cells were excluded by CCR7 positive selection of CD45RO-negative cells. Profiled with immunoSEQ multiplex PCR; TCRdb holds only in-frame clones, not every one. The table lists fewer than 1 million clones, about 96% of them singletons. Sequenced sample: naive CD8+ T cells sorted from blood. The receptor source for this set is a man younger than 45 in good health.

This clone showed up just a few times. Additional DNA sequences in this sample encode the identical CDR3. The V gene is TRBV7-9, the J gene TRBJ1-3; D is undetermined. Germline V CDR1 and CDR2: SEHNR, FQNEAQ (reference sequence). Trimming stripped 1 base from V and 0 bases from J, with 4 bases between. This CDR3 spans 14 amino acids. The CDR3 DNA sequence: TGTGCCAGCAGCTTAGGGGGCTCTGGAAACACCATATATTTT. This encodes CASSLGGSGNTIYF.

This clone appeared a single time. The same CDR3 is also encoded by other DNA sequences in this sample. The CDR3 loop reads CASSVGSDTQYF. As DNA, the CDR3 is TGTGCCAGCAGCGTAGGCTCAGATACGCAGTATTTT. The V gene is TRBV9, the J gene TRBJ2-3; D gene uncertain. The V end lost 0 bases, the J end lost 4 bases, and 3 bases lay between the germline ends. Germline assignment: CDR1 SGDLS and CDR2 YYNGEE. This CDR3 comprises 12 residues.

V gene TRBV11-3 combines with J gene TRBJ2-2; D remains ambiguous. This CDR3 contains 12 residues. V lost 7 bases, J lost 6 bases, and 9 bases lay in between. The germline V gene encodes CDR1 SGHNT and CDR2 YENEEA. The CDR3 loop is CASKRDPGELFF. The CDR3 nucleotides read TGTGCCAGCAAAAGAGACCCCGGGGAGCTGTTTTTT.

This clone was seen once. This chain joins TRBV27 and TRBJ2-7; 9 bases match TRBD1. Germline lookup yields CDR1 MNHEY and CDR2 SMNVEV (reference sequence). The CDR3 loop spans 14 amino acids. V trimming: 2 bases; J trimming: 3 bases; junction bases outside the gene matches: 2. The CDR3 bases are TGTGCCAGCAGTTTAGGACAGGGGCACTACGAGCAGTACTTC. Protein sequence: CASSLGQGHYEQYF.

This clone was detected only once. The chain couples TRBV10-3 to TRBJ1-2; D remains ambiguous. This CDR3 contains 15 residues. Deletions cut 2 bases from V and 0 bases from J, with 10 bases between. The germline V gene encodes CDR1 ENHRY and CDR2 SYGVKD. The CDR3 DNA follows: TGTGCCATCAGTGAGGAGCCGGGGACTAACTATGGCTACACCTTC. Amino acids: CAISEEPGTNYGYTF.

The rearrangement joins TRBV15 to TRBJ2-7; possible D gene TRBD1, 7 bases. The V end lost 2 bases, the J end lost 4 bases, and 15 bases lay between the germline ends. This CDR3 contains 15 residues. The germline V gene has CDR1 LNHNV and CDR2 YYDKDF (reference sequence). CDR3 sequence reads: CATSRQGGYRYEQYF. CDR3 coding DNA: TGTGCCACCAGCAGACAGGGGGGTTATCGGTACGAGCAGTACTTC.

The CDR3 bases are TGCGCCAGCAGCCCCGGGGACGGTGGAAACTATGGCTACACCTTC. It yields the protein CASSPGDGGNYGYTF. This sequence joins TRBV5-1 and TRBJ1-2; perhaps TRBD1 as D (5 bases). The length of the CDR3 is 15 residues. Between the trimmed V and J ends, which lost 4 bases and 2 bases, there was a span of 15 bases. The germline V gene has CDR1 SGHRS and CDR2 YFSETQ. The full variable domain, with the rest looked up from reference TRBV5-1 and TRBJ1-2, is KAGVTQTPRYLIKTRGQQVTLSCSPISGHRSVSWYQQTPGQGLQFLFEYFSETQRNKGNFPGRFSGRQFSNSRSEMNVSTLELGDSALYLCASSPGDGGNYGYTFGSGTRLTVV.